This record concerns one TCR beta chain sequence. Its antigen is undetermined. Germline V gene data show CDR1 as LNHDA and CDR2 as SQIVND (reference sequence). V lost 7 bases and J 9 bases, leaving 13 bases between the germline ends. This CDR3 is 12 amino acids long. The record originates from a study of persistence of HIV-infected CD4 T cells. General study results and limits: CMV- and Gag-responding cells had lower TCRbeta richness than CD3/CD28-responding cells. Bulk TCR data could not be restricted to HIV-1-infected CMV-responding cells.

Overlapping HIV-1 Gag 15-mer peptides at 1 ug per peptide per mL were used. CD40L/CD69 double-negative CD45RO-high memory CD4+ T cells were collected. The immunoSEQ assay was version 4, run in survey mode. Generated by immunoSEQ multiplex PCR, the TCRdb table keeps only in-frame clones and is missing some. Of about 40,000 clones listed, around 82% were seen once; the top ten hold 14%. The material was CD4+ T cells sorted from PBMCs after roughly 18-hour stimulation, obtained from a patient who received antiretroviral therapy. The chain couples TRBV19 to TRBJ1-3; tentatively, D is TRBD1 (5 bases). The receptor's source is an adult man with HIV who was CMV-seropositive. The CDR3 loop reads CASNRGGGTIYF. The CDR3, as DNA: TGTGCCAGTAATAGGGGCGGCGGCACCATATATTTT.